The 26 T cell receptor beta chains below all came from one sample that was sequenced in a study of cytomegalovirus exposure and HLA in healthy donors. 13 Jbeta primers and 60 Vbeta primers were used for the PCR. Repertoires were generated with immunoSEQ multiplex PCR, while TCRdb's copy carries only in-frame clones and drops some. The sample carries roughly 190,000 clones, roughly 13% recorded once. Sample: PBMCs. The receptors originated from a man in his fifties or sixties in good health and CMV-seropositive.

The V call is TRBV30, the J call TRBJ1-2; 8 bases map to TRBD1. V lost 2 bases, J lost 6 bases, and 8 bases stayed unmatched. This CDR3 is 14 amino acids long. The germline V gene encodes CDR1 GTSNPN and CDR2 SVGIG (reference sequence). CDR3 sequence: CAWSLRGPPHGYTF. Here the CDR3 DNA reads TGTGCCTGGAGTCTCAGGGGGCCCCCACATGGCTACACCTTC.

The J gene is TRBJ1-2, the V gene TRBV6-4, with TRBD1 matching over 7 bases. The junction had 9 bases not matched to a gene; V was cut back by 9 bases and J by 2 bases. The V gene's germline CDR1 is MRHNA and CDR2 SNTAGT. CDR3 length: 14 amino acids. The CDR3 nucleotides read TGTGCCAGACCTCCGGGACAGAAGAACTATGGCTACACCTTC. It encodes CARPPGQKNYGYTF.

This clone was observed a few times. The CDR3 DNA is TGCGCCAGCAGCTTGCTGGGCAGCACCAATCAGCCCCAGCATTTT. As protein: CASSLLGSTNQPQHF. The chain carries TRBV5-1 and TRBJ1-5; the D is unclear. Germline lookup yields CDR1 SGHRS and CDR2 YFSETQ. Trimming left V 1 base short and J 3 bases short, with 11 bases between. The CDR3 loop spans 15 amino acids. The entire variable domain, with the rest obtained from reference TRBV5-1 and TRBJ1-5, is as follows: KAGVTQTPRYLIKTRGQQVTLSCSPISGHRSVSWYQQTPGQGLQFLFEYFSETQRNKGNFPGRFSGRQFSNSRSEMNVSTLELGDSALYLCASSLLGSTNQPQHFGDGTRLSIL.

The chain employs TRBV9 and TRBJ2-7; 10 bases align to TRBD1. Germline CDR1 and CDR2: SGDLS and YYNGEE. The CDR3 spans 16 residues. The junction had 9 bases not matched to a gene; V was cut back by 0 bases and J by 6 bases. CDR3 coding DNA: TGTGCCAGCAGCGTAGATGGGGGACAGGGGATCGGCGAGCAGTACTTC. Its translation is CASSVDGGQGIGEQYF. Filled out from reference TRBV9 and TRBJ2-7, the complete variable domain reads DSGVTQTPKHLITATGQRVTLRCSPRSGDLSVYWYQQSLDQGLQFLIQYYNGEERAKGNILERFSAQQFPDLHSELNLSSLELGDSALYFCASSVDGGQGIGEQYFGPGTRLTVT.

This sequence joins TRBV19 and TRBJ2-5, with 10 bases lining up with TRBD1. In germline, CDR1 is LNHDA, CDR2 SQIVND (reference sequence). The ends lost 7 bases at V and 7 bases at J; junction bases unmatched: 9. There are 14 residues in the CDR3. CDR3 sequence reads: CASTSDRGSGTQYF. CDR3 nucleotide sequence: TGTGCCAGTACCTCGGACAGGGGGTCAGGGACCCAGTACTTC.

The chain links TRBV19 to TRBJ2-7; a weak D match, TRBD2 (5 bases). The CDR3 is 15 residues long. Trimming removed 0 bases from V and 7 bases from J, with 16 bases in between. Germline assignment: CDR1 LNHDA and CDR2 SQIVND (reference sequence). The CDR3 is CASSIDPYGKREQYF. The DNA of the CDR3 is TGTGCCAGTAGTATAGATCCGTATGGAAAGCGGGAGCAGTACTTC.

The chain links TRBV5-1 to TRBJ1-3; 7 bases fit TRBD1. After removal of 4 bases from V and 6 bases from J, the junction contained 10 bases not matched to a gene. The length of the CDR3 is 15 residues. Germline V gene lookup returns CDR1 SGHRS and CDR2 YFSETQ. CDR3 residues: CASSLTTGNTNTIYF. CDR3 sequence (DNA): TGCGCCAGCAGCCTGACGACAGGGAATACAAACACCATATATTTT.

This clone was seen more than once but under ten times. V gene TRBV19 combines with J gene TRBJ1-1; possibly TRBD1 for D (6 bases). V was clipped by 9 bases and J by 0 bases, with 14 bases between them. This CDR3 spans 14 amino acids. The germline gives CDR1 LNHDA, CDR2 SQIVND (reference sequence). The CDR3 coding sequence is TGTGCCAGCTTCTCAGACAGGATGAACACTGAAGCTTTCTTT. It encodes CASFSDRMNTEAFF.

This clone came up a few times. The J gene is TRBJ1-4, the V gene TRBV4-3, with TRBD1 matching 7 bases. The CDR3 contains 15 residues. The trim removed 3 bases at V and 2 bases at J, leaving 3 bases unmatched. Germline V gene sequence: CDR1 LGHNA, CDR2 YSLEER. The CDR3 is CASSQGGQTNEKLFF. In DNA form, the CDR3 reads TGCGCCAGCAGCCAGGGGGGACAGACTAATGAAAAACTGTTTTTT.

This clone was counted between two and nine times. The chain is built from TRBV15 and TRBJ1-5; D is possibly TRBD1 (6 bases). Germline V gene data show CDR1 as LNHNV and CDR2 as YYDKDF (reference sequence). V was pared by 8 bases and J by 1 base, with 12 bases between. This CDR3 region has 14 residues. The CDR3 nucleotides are TGTGCCACCCAGGGGCCCGTGAGCAATCAGCCCCAGCATTTT. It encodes CATQGPVSNQPQHF.

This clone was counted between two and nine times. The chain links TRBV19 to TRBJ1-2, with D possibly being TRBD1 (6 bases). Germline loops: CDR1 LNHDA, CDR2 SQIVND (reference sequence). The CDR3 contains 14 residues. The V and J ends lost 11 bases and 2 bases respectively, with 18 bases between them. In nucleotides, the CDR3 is TGTGCCTCACAACAGGGCCCCGGGAACTATGGCTACACCTTC. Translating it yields CASQQGPGNYGYTF.

CDR3 nucleotides: TGTGCCAGCAGCTTTGTACCGGGACAAGGGAATGAAAAACTGTTTTTT. Its translation is CASSFVPGQGNEKLFF. The chain links TRBV5-4 to TRBJ1-4, with a possible D match to TRBD1 (6 bases). V gave up 2 bases and J gave up 5 bases, with 16 bases separating them. This CDR3 contains 16 residues. The germline V gene encodes CDR1 SGHNT and CDR2 YYREEE (reference sequence).

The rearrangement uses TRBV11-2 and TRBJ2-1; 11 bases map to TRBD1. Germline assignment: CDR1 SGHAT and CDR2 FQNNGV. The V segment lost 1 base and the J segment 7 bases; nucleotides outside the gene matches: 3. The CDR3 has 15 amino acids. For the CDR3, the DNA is TGTGCCAGCAGCTTAGTTGGGACAGGGGGGAATGAGCAGTTCTTC. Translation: CASSLVGTGGNEQFF.

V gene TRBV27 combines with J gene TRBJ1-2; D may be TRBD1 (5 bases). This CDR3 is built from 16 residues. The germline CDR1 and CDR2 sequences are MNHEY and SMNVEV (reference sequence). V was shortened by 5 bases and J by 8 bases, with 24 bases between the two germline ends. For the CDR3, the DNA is TGTGCCAGCAGTAACTGGGCGACAGCTCCCTCAGGGGGCTACACCTTC. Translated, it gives CASSNWATAPSGGYTF.

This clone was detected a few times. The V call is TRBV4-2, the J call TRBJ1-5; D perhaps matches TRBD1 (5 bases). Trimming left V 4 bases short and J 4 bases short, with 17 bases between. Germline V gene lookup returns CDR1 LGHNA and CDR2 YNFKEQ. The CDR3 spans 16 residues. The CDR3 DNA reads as TGTGCCAGCAGCCGCGGGACCGCTCCTCTGAATCAGCCCCAGCATTTT. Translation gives CASSRGTAPLNQPQHF.

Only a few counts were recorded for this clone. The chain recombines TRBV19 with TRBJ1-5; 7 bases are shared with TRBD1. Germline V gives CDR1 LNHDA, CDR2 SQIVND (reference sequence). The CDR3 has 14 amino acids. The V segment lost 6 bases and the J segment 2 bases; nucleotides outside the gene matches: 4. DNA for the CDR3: TGTGCCAGTAGCTGGACAGGAGGCAATCAGCCCCAGCATTTT. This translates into CASSWTGGNQPQHF. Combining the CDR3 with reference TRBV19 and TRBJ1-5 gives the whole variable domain DGGITQSPKYLFRKEGQNVTLSCEQNLNHDAMYWYRQDPGQGLRLIYYSQIVNDFQKGDIAEGYSVSREKKESFPLTVTSAQKNPTAFYLCASSWTGGNQPQHFGDGTRLSIL.

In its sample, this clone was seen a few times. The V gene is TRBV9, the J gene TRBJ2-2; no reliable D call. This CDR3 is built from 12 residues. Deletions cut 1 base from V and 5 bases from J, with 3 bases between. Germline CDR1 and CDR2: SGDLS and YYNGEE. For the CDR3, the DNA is TGTGCCAGCAGCGTACGGACCGGGGAGCTGTTTTTT. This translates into CASSVRTGELFF.

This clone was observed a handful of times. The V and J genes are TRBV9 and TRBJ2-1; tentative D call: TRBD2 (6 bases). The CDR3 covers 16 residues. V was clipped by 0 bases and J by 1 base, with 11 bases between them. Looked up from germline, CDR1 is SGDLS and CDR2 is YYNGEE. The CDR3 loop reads CASSVGAGKSYNEQFF. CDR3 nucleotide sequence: TGTGCCAGCAGCGTAGGGGCGGGGAAATCCTACAATGAGCAGTTCTTC.

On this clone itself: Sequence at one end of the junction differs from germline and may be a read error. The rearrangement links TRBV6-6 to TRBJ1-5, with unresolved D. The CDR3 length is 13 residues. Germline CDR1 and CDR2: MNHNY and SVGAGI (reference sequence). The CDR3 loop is CDSIRDSNQPQHF. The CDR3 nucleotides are TGTGACAGCATCCGCGATAGCAATCAGCCCCAGCATTTT.

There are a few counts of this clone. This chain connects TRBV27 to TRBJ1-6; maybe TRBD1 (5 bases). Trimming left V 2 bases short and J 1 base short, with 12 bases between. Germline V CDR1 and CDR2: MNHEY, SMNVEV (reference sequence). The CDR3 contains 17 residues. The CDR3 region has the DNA TGTGCCAGCAGTTTAGGAGGGGAGGGATCCTATAATTCACCCCTCCACTTT. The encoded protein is CASSLGGEGSYNSPLHF.

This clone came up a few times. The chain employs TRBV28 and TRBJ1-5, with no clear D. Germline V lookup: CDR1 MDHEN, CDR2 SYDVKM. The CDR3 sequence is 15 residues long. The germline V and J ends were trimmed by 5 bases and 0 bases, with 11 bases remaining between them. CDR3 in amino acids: CASSAGRNSNQPQHF. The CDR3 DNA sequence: TGTGCCAGCAGTGCTGGCAGAAATAGCAATCAGCCCCAGCATTTT.

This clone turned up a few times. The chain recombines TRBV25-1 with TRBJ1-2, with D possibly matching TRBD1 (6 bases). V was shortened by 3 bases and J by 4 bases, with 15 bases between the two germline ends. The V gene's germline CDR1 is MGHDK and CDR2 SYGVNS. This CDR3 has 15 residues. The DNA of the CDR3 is TGTGCCAGCAGTGACCCAGGGGCGGAGTTCTATGGCTACACCTTC. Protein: CASSDPGAEFYGYTF.

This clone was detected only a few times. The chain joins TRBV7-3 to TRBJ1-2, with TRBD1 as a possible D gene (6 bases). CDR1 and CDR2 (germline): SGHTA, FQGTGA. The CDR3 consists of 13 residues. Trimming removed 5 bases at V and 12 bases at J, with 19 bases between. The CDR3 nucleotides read TGTGCCAGCAGCCTGGACAGAACTAAGGAGCACACCTTC. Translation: CASSLDRTKEHTF.

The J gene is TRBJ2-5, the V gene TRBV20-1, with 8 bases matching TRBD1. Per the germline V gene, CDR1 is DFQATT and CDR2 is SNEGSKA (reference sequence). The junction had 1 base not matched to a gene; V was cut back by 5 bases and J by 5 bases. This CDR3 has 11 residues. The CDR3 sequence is CSAWTGETQYF. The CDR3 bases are TGCAGTGCTTGGACAGGGGAGACCCAGTACTTC.

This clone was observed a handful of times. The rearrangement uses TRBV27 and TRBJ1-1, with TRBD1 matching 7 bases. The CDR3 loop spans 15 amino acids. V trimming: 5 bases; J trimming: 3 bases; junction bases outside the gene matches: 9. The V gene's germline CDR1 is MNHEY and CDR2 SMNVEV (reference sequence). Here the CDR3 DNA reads TGTGCCAGCAGTGTCTTCCAGGGGGGCGACACTGAAGCTTTCTTT. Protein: CASSVFQGGDTEAFF.

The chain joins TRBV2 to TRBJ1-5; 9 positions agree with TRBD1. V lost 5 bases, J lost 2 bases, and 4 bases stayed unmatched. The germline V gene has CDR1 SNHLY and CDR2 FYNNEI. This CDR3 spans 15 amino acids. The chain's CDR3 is CASSRRTGGNQPQHF. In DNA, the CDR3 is TGTGCCAGCAGTCGACGGACAGGGGGCAATCAGCCCCAGCATTTT. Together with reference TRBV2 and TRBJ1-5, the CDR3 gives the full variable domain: EPEVTQTPSHQVTQMGQEVILRCVPISNHLYFYWYRQILGQKVEFLVSFYNNEISEKSEIFDDQFSVERPDGSNFTLKIRSTKLEDSAMYFCASSRRTGGNQPQHFGDGTRLSIL.